What follows describes a single T cell receptor beta chain. Its target antigen remains unknown. Base qualities are not provided; no much larger clone lies one nucleotide away. Libraries were prepared through the immunoSEQ multiplex PCR assay. Regarding the original processing steps: A statistical classification framework was built for diagnosing cytomegalovirus status from the catalog of TCR beta chain sequences. TCRdb carries this immuneACCESS record with in-frame sequences only. Its versions omit some clonotypes, under half of them owing to an unresolved V gene in the studies checked, with the rest unexplained. V, J and clone size reflect that table, while D and trimming were determined from the DNA. The sample profile shows some 170,000 clones; around nine tenths of them were found once. The ten largest account for 2% to 3% of the sample. These data belong to a study of cytomegalovirus exposure and HLA in healthy donors (dated by TCRdb to about 2017). In terms of the full investigation: The roughly 700 repertoires of the first cohort and the approximately 130 validation repertoires were produced on the same platform, according to a later analysis. The study aimed to test whether cataloging public T cell receptors could reveal signatures of past pathogen exposure. Along with the roughly 700-subject first cohort, a separate validation cohort of 120 different subjects was used. High-throughput TCR immunosequencing, statistical association of individual TCRs with disease status, and machine learning were combined to predict cytomegalovirus infection status.

Separate from the roughly 650-subject first cohort, the validation cohort of roughly 130 subjects was the group to which the donors belonged. Broad study findings and their caveats: Most TCR sequences were observed very rarely across donors, whereas some public TCRs were present in many individuals. A few of the identified cytomegalovirus-associated TCR beta chains were confirmed in vitro to be specific for cytomegalovirus antigens. It was suggested by the authors that the approach could potentially be generalized to other disease states and immunological phenotypes. In the study, 150 to 200 TCR beta chains were listed as associated with cytomegalovirus. All 120 or so repertoires were used to score co-occurrence in the validation cohort in a later analysis, because that analysis had no HLA typing for the cohort. The classifier was reported to diagnose cytomegalovirus status with high specificity and sensitivity in both the original and validation cohorts. Of the cluster scores, 94% were above 0 in a later analysis, which found that TCRs clustered in the first cohort also tended to co-occur in the 90 to 150 validation repertoires.

This clonotype originated in a man younger than 30 in good health and CMV-seropositive. Sequenced sample: PBMCs.

The CDR3 sequence is CASSQIAGGSSYEQYF. In nucleotides, the sequence is TGTGCCAGCAGTCAGATAGCGGGAGGAAGTTCCTACGAGCAGTACTTC. This receptor chain uses TRBV27 and TRBJ2-7; 10 central bases correspond to TRBD2. For this chain, trimming is 5 bases at the V end and 1 base at the J end, and the number of junction bases without a gene match is 8. According to the germline V gene (reference sequence), CDR1 reads MNHEY and CDR2 reads SMNVEV. Spanning cysteine to phenylalanine, the CDR3 consists of 16 amino acids. Only CDR3 DNA remains: 48 bases, in frame from the first base.